This T cell receptor beta chain was sequenced in a study of shared clonotypes between healthy human individuals. CDR3 length: 19 residues. The germline gives CDR1 LGHNA, CDR2 YSLEER. Trimming removed 0 bases at V and 1 base at J, with 16 bases between. Genomic DNA belonging to each subset was distributed in equal measure over several immunoSEQ plates. Profiling relied on immunoSEQ multiplex PCR, and the TCRdb table lists in-frame clones only, not all of them. The repertoire consists of roughly 2.2 million clones, with about nine tenths occurring once and the leading ten covering about 0.41%. This TCR was recovered from a man aged 18 to 29 in good health. Some clones in this sample may be carry-over from other donors' samples. Sequencing input: naive CD4+ T cells from PBMCs. Documented subset: CD45RA+ positively selected. The genes are TRBV4-3 and TRBJ1-6; a weak D match, TRBD1 (5 bases). The CDR3 spells CASSQDPLRAGSYNSPLHF. CDR3 sequence (DNA): TGCGCCAGCAGCCAAGACCCGTTGAGGGCAGGGTCCTATAATTCACCCCTCCACTTT.